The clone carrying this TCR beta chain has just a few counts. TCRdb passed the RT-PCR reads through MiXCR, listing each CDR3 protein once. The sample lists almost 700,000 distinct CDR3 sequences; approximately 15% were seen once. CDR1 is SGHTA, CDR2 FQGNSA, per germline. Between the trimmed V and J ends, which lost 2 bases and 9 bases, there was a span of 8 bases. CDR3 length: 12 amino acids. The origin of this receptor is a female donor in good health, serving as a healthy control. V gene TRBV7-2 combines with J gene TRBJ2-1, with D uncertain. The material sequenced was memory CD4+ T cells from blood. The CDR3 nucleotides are TGTGCCAGCAGCTTAATGTACGGTGAGCAGTTCTTC. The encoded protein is CASSLMYGEQFF.